Given below is one TCR beta chain in context. The antigen is not known. An expansion of CD8+CD57+ cells by flow cytometry had been shown in patients chosen for sequencing. Genomic DNA served as template for TCR beta VDJ and CDR3 profiling. TCRdb independently ran MiXCR on the reads; one entry per CDR3 protein. The table shows about 200,000 distinct CDR3 sequences, with roughly 50% occurring only once. The junction had 5 bases not matched to a gene; V was cut back by 6 bases and J by 4 bases. The germline CDR1 and CDR2 sequences are SNHLY and FYNNEI. The CDR3 runs 13 residues. The sample comes from a study of CD8+CD57+ T cells in acquired aplastic anemia. Study results and caveats: The same twenty-nine CD8+ CDR3 sequences occurred in patients and in controls.

Sequencing used sorted CD4+, CD8+, or CD8+CD57+ T cells (not recorded which) from PBMCs. This clonotype was sampled from a human donor with aplastic anemia. The rearrangement uses TRBV2 and TRBJ1-2, with 7 bases aligning to TRBD1. The CDR3 DNA reads as TGTGCCAGCAGGGGGACAGTAGGCTATGGCTACACCTTC. Protein: CASRGTVGYGYTF.